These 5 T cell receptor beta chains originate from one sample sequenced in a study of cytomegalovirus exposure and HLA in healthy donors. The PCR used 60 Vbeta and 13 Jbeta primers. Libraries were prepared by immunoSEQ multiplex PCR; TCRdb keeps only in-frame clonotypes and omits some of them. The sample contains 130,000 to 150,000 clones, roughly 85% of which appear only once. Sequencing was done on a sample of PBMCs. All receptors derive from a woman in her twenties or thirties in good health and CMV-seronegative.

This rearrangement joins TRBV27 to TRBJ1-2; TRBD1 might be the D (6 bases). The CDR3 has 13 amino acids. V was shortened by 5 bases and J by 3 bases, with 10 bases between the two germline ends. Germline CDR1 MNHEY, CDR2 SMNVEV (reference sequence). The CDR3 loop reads CASSLTGDYGYTF. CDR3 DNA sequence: TGTGCCAGCAGTCTGACAGGAGACTATGGCTACACCTTC.

CDR3 bases: TGTGCCAGCAGCAGGGAGAGGGGGGGGCCAGCAGGCTACACCTTC. Translating it yields CASSRERGGPAGYTF. The rearrangement joins TRBV5-4 to TRBJ1-2, with D perhaps TRBD1 (6 bases). This CDR3 region has 15 residues. The V end lost 4 bases, the J end lost 8 bases, and 21 bases lay between the germline ends. CDR1 SGHNT and CDR2 YYREEE come from the germline V gene (reference sequence). The entire variable domain, with the rest obtained from reference TRBV5-4 and TRBJ1-2, is as follows: ETGVTQSPTHLIKTRGQQVTLRCSSQSGHNTVSWYQQALGQGPQFIFQYYREEENGRGNFPPRFSGLQFPNYSSELNVNALELDDSALYLCASSRERGGPAGYTFGSGTRLTVV.

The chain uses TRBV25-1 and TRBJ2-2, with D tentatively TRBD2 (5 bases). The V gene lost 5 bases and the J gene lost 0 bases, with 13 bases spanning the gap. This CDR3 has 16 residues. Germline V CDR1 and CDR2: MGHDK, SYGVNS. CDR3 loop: CASSSSPGSNTGELFF. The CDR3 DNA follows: TGTGCCAGCAGTTCATCGCCGGGGTCGAACACCGGGGAGCTGTTTTTT.

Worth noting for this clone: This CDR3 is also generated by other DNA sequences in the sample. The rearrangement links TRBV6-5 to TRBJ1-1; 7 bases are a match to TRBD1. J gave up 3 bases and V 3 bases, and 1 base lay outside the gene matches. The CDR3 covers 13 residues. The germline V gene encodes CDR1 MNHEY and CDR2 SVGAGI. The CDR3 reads CASSYDRDTEAFF. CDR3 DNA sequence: TGTGCCAGCAGTTATGACAGGGACACTGAAGCTTTCTTT.

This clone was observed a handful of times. CDR3 nucleotide sequence: TGTGCCAGCAGCCTCGGACAGTACAATGAGCAGTTCTTC. Protein: CASSLGQYNEQFF. The V call is TRBV11-3, the J call TRBJ2-1; tentative D call: TRBD1 (6 bases). Looked up from germline, CDR1 is SGHNT and CDR2 is YENEEA. The CDR3 is made up of 13 amino acids. Trimming removed 5 bases from V and 4 bases from J, with 9 bases in between.